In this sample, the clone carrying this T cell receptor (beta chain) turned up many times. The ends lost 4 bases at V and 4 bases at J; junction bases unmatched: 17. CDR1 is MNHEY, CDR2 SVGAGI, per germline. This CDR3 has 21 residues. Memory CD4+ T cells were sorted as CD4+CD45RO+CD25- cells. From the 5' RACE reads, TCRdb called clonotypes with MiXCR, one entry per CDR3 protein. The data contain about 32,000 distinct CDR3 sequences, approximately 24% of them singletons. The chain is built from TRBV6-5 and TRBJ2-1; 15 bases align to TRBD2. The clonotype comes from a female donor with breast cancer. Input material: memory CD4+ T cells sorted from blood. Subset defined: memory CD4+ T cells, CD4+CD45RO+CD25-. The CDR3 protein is CASSLRGTSGRRGLGYNEQFF. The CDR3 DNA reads TGTGCCAGCAGTTTGCGGGGGACTAGCGGGAGGAGGGGGTTAGGTTACAATGAGCAGTTCTTC.